This entry features one TCR beta chain sequence. Time point described: sample taken at primary tumor resection. The CDR3 consists of 13 residues. Deletions cut 5 bases from V and 5 bases from J, with 10 bases between. Germline V gene data show CDR1 as SGHTA and CDR2 as FQGTGA. This sample stems from a study of spatial heterogeneity in lung cancer. Looking at the study overall: Each unique TCR and UMI combination was seen more than ten times on average in raw reads.

TCRdb ran MiXCR on the 5' RACE reads and lists one entry per CDR3 protein. The sample includes some 78,000 distinct CDR3 sequences, around 7.3% seen only once; the top ten take under 8%. The sequence was collected from a male donor with early-stage non-small cell lung cancer. V and J are TRBV7-3 and TRBJ2-1; a weak D match, TRBD1 (5 bases). The sample in question was PBMCs, obtained at surgery. In DNA, the CDR3 is TGTGCCAGCAGCACAGACAGACACAATGAGCAGTTCTTC. It yields the protein CASSTDRHNEQFF.